The entry below gives a single T cell receptor beta chain sequence along with its context. These data come from a study of cytomegalovirus exposure and HLA in healthy donors. Using immunoSEQ multiplex PCR, the repertoire was profiled, and TCRdb retains in-frame clones only, with some absent. The table lists 120,000 or so clones, around 90% of them singletons. This sequence originates from a young woman in good health and CMV-seronegative. The sequenced sample consisted of PBMCs.

The CDR3 DNA sequence: TGTGCCAGCAGCGCAGGACAGGTCAAAGAAAAACTGTTTTTT. Amino acid sequence: CASSAGQVKEKLFF. The chain links TRBV5-4 to TRBJ1-4; the match to TRBD1 covers 7 bases. CDR3 size: 14 residues. The V gene end was trimmed by 4 bases and the J gene end by 8 bases; junction bases not matched to a gene: 8. Germline V gene data show CDR1 as SGHNT and CDR2 as YYREEE (reference sequence).